This T cell receptor (beta chain) was identified during a study of spatial heterogeneity in lung cancer. This clonotype was seen a few times. Germline V gene data show CDR1 as SQVTM and CDR2 as ANQGSEA. V lost 6 bases to trimming and J lost 4 bases; unmatched junction nucleotides: 6. The CDR3 loop spans 13 amino acids. Time point specified: sample taken at primary tumor resection. TCRdb ran MiXCR on the 5' RACE reads and lists one entry per CDR3 protein. Among tens of thousands of distinct CDR3 sequences, about 12% were seen once, and the ten largest hold roughly 41%. The sequence came from a male donor with early-stage non-small cell lung cancer. Source: PBMCs, taken at surgery. V gene TRBV29-1 combines with J gene TRBJ2-7; 10 bases map to TRBD1. The CDR3 DNA reads as TGCAGCGTCCTGGACAGGGGGAAGTACGAGCAGTACTTC. This translates into CSVLDRGKYEQYF.